This T cell receptor beta chain was observed in a study of cytomegalovirus exposure and HLA in healthy donors. At the level of the study: Both the 120 validation repertoires and the 666 first-cohort repertoires used the same platform, as reported by a later analysis. Overall study findings and caveats: Rare TCR sequences dominated, though some public TCRs recurred in many donors. According to the study, roughly 160 TCR beta chains were cytomegalovirus-associated. Specificity of a few CMV-associated chains for CMV antigens was verified in vitro.

Germline-derived CDR1 and CDR2 are SGHNT and YYREEE (reference sequence). Unmatched junction bases numbered 6, after V lost 4 bases and J lost 4 bases. The CDR3 runs 16 residues. In the case of this clone: Its specificity is unknown.

Sequencing was performed with immunoSEQ multiplex PCR; in TCRdb, only in-frame clones are kept and a portion is missing. The sample lists 100,000 to 150,000 clones; roughly 94% were seen once. This TCR came from a woman between 18 and 29 years old in good health and CMV-seronegative. Sequencing used PBMCs. J is TRBJ2-1 and V is TRBV5-4; 12 nucleotides agree with TRBD2. The CDR3 loop reads CASSGTGTSGYNEQFF. In DNA, the CDR3 is TGTGCCAGCAGCGGAACCGGGACTAGCGGGTACAATGAGCAGTTCTTC.